Presented here are 17 T cell receptor beta chains from one specimen sequenced in a study of shared clonotypes between healthy human individuals. Data came from immunoSEQ multiplex PCR; TCRdb stores just in-frame clones and leaves some out. Among about 680,000 clones listed, roughly 94% were seen once. Naive CD8 populations comprised CD45RO-negative cells positively selected for CCR7, excluding terminally differentiated effector memory CD45RA+ cells. Sequenced input: naive CD8+ T cells sorted from blood. The receptors here all came from a man aged 30 to 39 in good health.

The rearrangement joins TRBV7-2 to TRBJ2-4, with D tentatively TRBD1 (6 bases). Trimming pared 5 bases from V and 8 bases from J, leaving 16 bases between. The germline gives CDR1 SGHTA, CDR2 FQGNSA. The CDR3 sequence is 14 residues long. CDR3 in DNA: TGTGCCAGCAGCGGTACAGGGTCATCATACATTCAGTACTTC. Its protein is CASSGTGSSYIQYF.

V gene TRBV6-1 combines with J gene TRBJ2-7; D gene ambiguous. This CDR3 has 13 amino acids. V was shortened by 4 bases and J by 1 base, with 8 bases between the two germline ends. CDR1 and CDR2 from the germline V gene are MNHNS and SASEGT. CDR3 bases: TGTGCCAGCAGTGTTTACCGATCCTACGAGCAGTACTTC. This encodes CASSVYRSYEQYF.

Concerning this clone: Given the absence of the conserved phenylalanine or tryptophan at the CDR3 end, a read error is likely. The CDR3 spells CASSSKSGTGPAYEQYL. In DNA form, the CDR3 reads TGTGCCAGCAGCTCGAAATCCGGGACAGGGCCAGCGTACGAGCAGTACCTC. The genes are TRBV7-2 and TRBJ2-7; TRBD1 matches 9 bases. CDR3 size: 17 residues. Germline CDR1 is SGHTA and CDR2 is FQGNSA. V gave up 4 bases and J gave up 4 bases; unmatched junction bases: 14.

The CDR3 DNA sequence: TGTGCCAGCAGAAGCAGAAAGGCAGATCCTCTCTACGAGCAGTACTTC. Translated: CASRSRKADPLYEQYF. This sequence joins TRBV5-6 and TRBJ2-7; D is uncertain. CDR3 length equals 16 residues. The germline gives CDR1 SGHDT, CDR2 YYEEEE. V lost 5 bases and J 3 bases, leaving 21 bases between the germline ends.

The chain uses TRBV19 and TRBJ1-1; D is uncertain. V dropped 6 bases and J dropped 5 bases, with 4 bases sitting between them. The CDR3 has 10 amino acids. Germline V gene lookup returns CDR1 LNHDA and CDR2 SQIVND (reference sequence). The CDR3 protein is CASRGTEAFF. The DNA for the CDR3 is TGTGCCAGTAGAGGAACTGAAGCTTTCTTT.

The chain is built from TRBV2 and TRBJ2-3; 9 bases match TRBD2. Trimming at V came to 7 bases and at J to 0 bases, leaving 14 bases not matched to a gene. CDR1 is SNHLY, CDR2 FYNNEI, per germline. This CDR3 region has 18 residues. The CDR3 nucleotides read TGTGCCAGCAATGGGGCACTACTTACTAGCGGGAGCACAGATACGCAGTATTTT. Its protein product is CASNGALLTSGSTDTQYF.

The chain recombines TRBV2 with TRBJ2-1; TRBD2 agrees at 16 bases. CDR3 length equals 20 residues. Losses at the gene ends were 5 bases for V and 4 bases for J; bases not matched to a gene: 14. Germline lookup yields CDR1 SNHLY and CDR2 FYNNEI. The CDR3, as DNA: TGTGCCAGCAGTACGGGACTAGCGGGAGGGCCTCGGGGGTCATACAATGAGCAGTTCTTC. Its translation is CASSTGLAGGPRGSYNEQFF.

The CDR3 protein is CASSGILANDEQFF. The CDR3 DNA reads as TGCGCCAGCAGCGGAATACTAGCGAACGATGAGCAGTTCTTC. The chain employs TRBV4-1 and TRBJ2-1; 7 bases are a match to TRBD2. This CDR3 contains 14 residues. The V segment lost 5 bases and the J segment 8 bases; nucleotides outside the gene matches: 9. Germline V lookup: CDR1 MGHRA, CDR2 YSYEKL.

The gene calls are TRBV7-2 and TRBJ2-7, with D perhaps matching TRBD2 (6 bases). The CDR3 loop spans 17 amino acids. The V gene's germline CDR1 is SGHTA and CDR2 FQGNSA. V lost 4 bases, J lost 3 bases, and 22 bases lay in between. This CDR3 reads CASSSSGGKKISYEQYF. The CDR3 bases are TGTGCCAGCAGCTCGTCTGGGGGGAAAAAAATCAGCTACGAGCAGTACTTC. The full variable domain, with the rest looked up from reference TRBV7-2 and TRBJ2-7, is GAGVSQSPSNKVTEKGKDVELRCDPISGHTALYWYRQSLGQGLEFLIYFQGNSAPDKSGLPSDRFSAERTGGSVSTLTIQRTQQEDSAVYLCASSSSGGKKISYEQYFGPGTRLTVT.

The gene calls are TRBV5-1 and TRBJ2-1; 14 bases are shared with TRBD2. This CDR3 is built from 19 residues. After removal of 5 bases from V and 1 base from J, the junction contained 11 bases not matched to a gene. Germline-derived CDR1 and CDR2 are SGHRS and YFSETQ. CDR3 amino acids: CASRYPGLAGEVSYNEQFF. The DNA for the CDR3 is TGCGCCAGCAGATATCCGGGACTAGCGGGAGAAGTTTCCTACAATGAGCAGTTCTTC.

This chain uses TRBV7-3 with TRBJ2-2, with D hard to call. The CDR3 totals 12 residues. Germline values: CDR1 SGHTA, CDR2 FQGTGA. The V end lost 4 bases, the J end lost 6 bases, and 6 bases lay between the germline ends. In DNA form, the CDR3 reads TGTGCCAGCAGCTACCCCGCCGGGGAGCTGTTTTTT. This codes for CASSYPAGELFF.

V usage is TRBV11-2 and J usage is TRBJ2-2; 8 positions agree with TRBD1. The V and J ends lost 1 base and 6 bases, in that order; junction bases with no gene match: 4. The CDR3 has 15 residues. Germline V gene lookup returns CDR1 SGHAT and CDR2 FQNNGV. The CDR3 nucleotides are TGTGCCAGCAGCTTAGGCGAGGGACAGGCCGGGGAGCTGTTTTTT. It translates to CASSLGEGQAGELFF.

The chain combines TRBV7-2 with TRBJ2-7; the match to TRBD2 covers 10 bases. CDR3 length: 16 amino acids. Per germline, CDR1 SGHTA and CDR2 FQGNSA. With 5 bases clipped from V and 5 bases from J, the junction kept 12 bases outside the gene matches. CDR3 residues: CASSPPTSGARDEQYF. Written as DNA, the CDR3 is TGTGCCAGCAGCCCACCTACTAGCGGGGCCAGGGACGAGCAGTACTTC.

The J gene is TRBJ2-7, the V gene TRBV28; D unresolved. V lost 3 bases and J 2 bases, leaving 8 bases between the germline ends. The germline gives CDR1 MDHEN, CDR2 SYDVKM. CDR3 size: 13 residues. The CDR3 coding sequence is TGTGCCAGCAGTTTTACTGGGACCTACGAGCAGTACTTC. Translated: CASSFTGTYEQYF.

The V call is TRBV11-2, the J call TRBJ2-7; 10 bases match TRBD1. V dropped 6 bases and J dropped 0; count of bases not matched to a gene: 11. CDR1 is SGHAT and CDR2 is FQNNGV in the germline V gene. This CDR3 is built from 17 residues. CDR3 sequence (DNA): TGTGCCAGCAGGCCGACTCCCGGGACAGGGGTCTCCTACGAGCAGTACTTC. It is translated as CASRPTPGTGVSYEQYF.

This clone has more than one count but fewer than ten. The V and J genes are TRBV28 and TRBJ1-5, with 8 positions matching TRBD1. CDR3 length: 14 residues. V was clipped by 3 bases and J by 5 bases; unmatched bases: 3. Per germline, CDR1 MDHEN and CDR2 SYDVKM. The CDR3 bases are TGTGCCAGCAGTTTGGGACAGGTAGATCAGCCCCAGCATTTT. It translates to CASSLGQVDQPQHF. The complete variable domain, with remaining parts taken from reference TRBV28 and TRBJ1-5, reads DVKVTQSSRYLVKRTGEKVFLECVQDMDHENMFWYRQDPGLGLRLIYFSYDVKMKEKGDIPEGYSVSREKKERFSLILESASTNQTSMYLCASSLGQVDQPQHFGDGTRLSIL.

The rearrangement uses TRBV7-2 and TRBJ2-7; 8 nucleotides agree with TRBD1. The trim removed 5 bases at V and 7 bases at J, leaving 4 bases unmatched. Germline loops: CDR1 SGHTA, CDR2 FQGNSA. The CDR3 totals 12 residues. CDR3 coding DNA: TGTGCCAGCAGCCGGACAGGGAAAGAGCAGTACTTC. This sequence encodes CASSRTGKEQYF.